This T cell receptor beta chain emerged from a study of T cells in tuberculosis. Broader study findings: Active tuberculosis cases were adults; controls were adolescents.

Described time point: new active TB diagnosis, blood taken before or within 7 days of starting treatment. TCRdb's table, derived via immunoSEQ multiplex PCR, lists solely in-frame clones and lacks some. The sample consists of tens of thousands of clones, over 90% of them appearing once. A word on this clone: As yet, its antigen is unknown.

The receptor was isolated from an adult with tuberculosis. The starting material was PBMCs, obtained at tuberculosis diagnosis.

CDR3 loop: CASSQYNEQFF. The CDR3 nucleotides are TGTGCCAGCAGTCAGTACAATGAGCAGTTCTTC. The genes are TRBV6-5 and TRBJ2-1, with D unclear. Germline CDR1 reads MNHEY; CDR2 reads SVGAGI. This CDR3 is built from 11 residues. V was cut by 5 bases and J by 4 bases, with 3 bases left in between.